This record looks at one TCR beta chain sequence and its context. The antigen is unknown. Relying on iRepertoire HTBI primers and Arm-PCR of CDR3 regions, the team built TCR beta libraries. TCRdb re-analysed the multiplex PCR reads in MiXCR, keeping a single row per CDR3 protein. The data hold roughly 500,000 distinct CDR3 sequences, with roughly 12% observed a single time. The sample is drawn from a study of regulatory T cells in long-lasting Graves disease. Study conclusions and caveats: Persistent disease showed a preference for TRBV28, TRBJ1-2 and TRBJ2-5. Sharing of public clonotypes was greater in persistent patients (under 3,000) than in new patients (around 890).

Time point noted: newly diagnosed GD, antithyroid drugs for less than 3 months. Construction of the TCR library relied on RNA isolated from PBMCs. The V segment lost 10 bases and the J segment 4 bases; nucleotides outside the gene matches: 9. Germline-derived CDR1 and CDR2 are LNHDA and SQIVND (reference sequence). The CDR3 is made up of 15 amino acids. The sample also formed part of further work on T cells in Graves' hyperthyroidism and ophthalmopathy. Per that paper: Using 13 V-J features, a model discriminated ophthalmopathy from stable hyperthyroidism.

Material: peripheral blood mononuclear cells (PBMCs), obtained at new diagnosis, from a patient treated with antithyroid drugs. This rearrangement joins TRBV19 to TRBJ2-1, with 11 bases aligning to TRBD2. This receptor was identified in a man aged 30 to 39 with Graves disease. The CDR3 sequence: CATSTTSGTYNEQFF. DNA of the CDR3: TGTGCCACCTCGACGACTAGCGGGACGTACAATGAGCAGTTCTTC.